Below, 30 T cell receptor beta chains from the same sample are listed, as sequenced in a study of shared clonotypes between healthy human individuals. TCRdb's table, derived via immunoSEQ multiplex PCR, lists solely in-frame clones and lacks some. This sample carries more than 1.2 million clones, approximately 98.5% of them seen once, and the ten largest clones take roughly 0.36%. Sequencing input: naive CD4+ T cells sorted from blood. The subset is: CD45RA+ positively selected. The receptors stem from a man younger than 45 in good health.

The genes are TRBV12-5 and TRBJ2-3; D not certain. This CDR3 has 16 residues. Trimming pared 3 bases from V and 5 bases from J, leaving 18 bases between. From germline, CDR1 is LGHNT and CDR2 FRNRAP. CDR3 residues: CASGLRLPGVKDTQYF. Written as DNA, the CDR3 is TGTGCTAGTGGTTTACGGCTACCCGGAGTTAAAGATACGCAGTATTTT.

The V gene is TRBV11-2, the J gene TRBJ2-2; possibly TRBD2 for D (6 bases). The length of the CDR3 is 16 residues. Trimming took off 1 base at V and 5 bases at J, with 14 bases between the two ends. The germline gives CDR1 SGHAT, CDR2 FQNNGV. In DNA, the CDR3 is TGTGCCAGCAGCTTAGTAGGCGGGATAGAAACCGGGGAGCTGTTTTTT. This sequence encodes CASSLVGGIETGELFF.

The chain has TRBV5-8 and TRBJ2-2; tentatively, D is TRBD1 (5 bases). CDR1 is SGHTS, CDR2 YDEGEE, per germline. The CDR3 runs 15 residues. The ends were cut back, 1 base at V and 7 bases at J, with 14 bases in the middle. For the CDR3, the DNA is TGTGCCAGCAGCTTGATTAGGGGTATTGGCGGGGAGCTGTTTTTT. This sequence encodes CASSLIRGIGGELFF.

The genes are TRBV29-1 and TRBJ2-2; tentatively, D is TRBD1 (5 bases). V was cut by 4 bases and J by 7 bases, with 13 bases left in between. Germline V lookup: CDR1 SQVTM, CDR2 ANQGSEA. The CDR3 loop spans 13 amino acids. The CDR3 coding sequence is TGCAGCGTTGGTGCCAGGGTAGGCGGGGAGCTGTTTTTT. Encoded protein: CSVGARVGGELFF.

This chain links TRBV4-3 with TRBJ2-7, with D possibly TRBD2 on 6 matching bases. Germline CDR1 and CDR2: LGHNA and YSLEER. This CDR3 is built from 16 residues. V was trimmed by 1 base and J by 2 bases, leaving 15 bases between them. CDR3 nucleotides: TGCGCCAGCAGCCAAGCATCCGGGACTTGGACCTACGAGCAGTACTTC. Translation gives CASSQASGTWTYEQYF.

CDR3 DNA sequence: TGTGCCAGCAGCTCCTGGGGAGGTAGCGGGACCTACAATGAGCAGTTCTTC. It yields the protein CASSSWGGSGTYNEQFF. The V call is TRBV7-8, the J call TRBJ2-1; 8 bases line up with TRBD2. The V gene's germline CDR1 is SGHVS and CDR2 FQNEAQ. V gave up 4 bases and J gave up 2 bases; unmatched junction bases: 10. This CDR3 spans 17 amino acids.

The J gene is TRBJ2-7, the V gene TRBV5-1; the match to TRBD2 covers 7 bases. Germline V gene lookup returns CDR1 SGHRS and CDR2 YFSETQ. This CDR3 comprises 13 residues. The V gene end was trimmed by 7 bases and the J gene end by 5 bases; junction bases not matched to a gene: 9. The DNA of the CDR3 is TGCGCCAGCCGCAGCGGGAATCTCAACGAGCAGTACTTC. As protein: CASRSGNLNEQYF.

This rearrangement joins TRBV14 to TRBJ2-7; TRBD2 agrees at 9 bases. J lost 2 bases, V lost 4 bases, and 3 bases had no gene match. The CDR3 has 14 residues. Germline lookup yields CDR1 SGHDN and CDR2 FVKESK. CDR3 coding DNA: TGTGCCAGCAGCCTTAGCGGGGGAACCTACGAGCAGTACTTC. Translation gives CASSLSGGTYEQYF.

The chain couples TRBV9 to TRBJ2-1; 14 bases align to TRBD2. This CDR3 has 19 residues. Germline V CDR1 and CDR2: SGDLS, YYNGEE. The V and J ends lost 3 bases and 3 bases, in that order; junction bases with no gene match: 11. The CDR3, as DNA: TGTGCCAGCAGCGCCGGGACTAGCGGGAGAAGAGTGCACTACAATGAGCAGTTCTTC. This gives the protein CASSAGTSGRRVHYNEQFF.

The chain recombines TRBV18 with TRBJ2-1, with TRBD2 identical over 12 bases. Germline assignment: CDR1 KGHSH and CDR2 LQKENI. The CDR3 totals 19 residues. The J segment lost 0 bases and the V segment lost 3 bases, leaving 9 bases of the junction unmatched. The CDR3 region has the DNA TGTGCCAGCTCACCCCAGACTAGCGGGAGATTGGGCTCCTACAATGAGCAGTTCTTC. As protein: CASSPQTSGRLGSYNEQFF.

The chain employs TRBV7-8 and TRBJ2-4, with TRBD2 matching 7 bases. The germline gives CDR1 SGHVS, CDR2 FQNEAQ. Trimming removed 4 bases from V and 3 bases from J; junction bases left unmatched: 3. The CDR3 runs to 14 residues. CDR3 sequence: CASSSGTIKNIQYF. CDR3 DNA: TGTGCCAGCAGCTCCGGGACTATCAAAAACATTCAGTACTTC.

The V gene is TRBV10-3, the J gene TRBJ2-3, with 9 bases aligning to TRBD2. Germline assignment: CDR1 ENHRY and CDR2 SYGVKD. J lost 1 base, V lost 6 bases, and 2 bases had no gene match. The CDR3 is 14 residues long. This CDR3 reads CAISRTSGTDTQYF. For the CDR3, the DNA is TGTGCCATCAGCCGGACTAGCGGCACAGATACGCAGTATTTT.

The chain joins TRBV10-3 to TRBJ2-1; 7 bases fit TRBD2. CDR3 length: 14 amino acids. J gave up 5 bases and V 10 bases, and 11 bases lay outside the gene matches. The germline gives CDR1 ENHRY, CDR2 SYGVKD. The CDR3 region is CATTPGGRNNEQFF. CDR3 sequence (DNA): TGTGCCACCACGCCGGGCGGGAGAAACAATGAGCAGTTCTTC.

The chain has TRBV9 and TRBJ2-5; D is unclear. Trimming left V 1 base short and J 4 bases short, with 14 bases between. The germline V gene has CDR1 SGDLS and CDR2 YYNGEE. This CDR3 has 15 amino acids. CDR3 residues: CASSVKEGWGETQYF. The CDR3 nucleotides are TGTGCCAGCAGCGTAAAAGAAGGGTGGGGAGAGACCCAGTACTTC. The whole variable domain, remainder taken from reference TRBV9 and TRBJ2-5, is DSGVTQTPKHLITATGQRVTLRCSPRSGDLSVYWYQQSLDQGLQFLIQYYNGEERAKGNILERFSAQQFPDLHSELNLSSLELGDSALYFCASSVKEGWGETQYFGPGTRLLVL.

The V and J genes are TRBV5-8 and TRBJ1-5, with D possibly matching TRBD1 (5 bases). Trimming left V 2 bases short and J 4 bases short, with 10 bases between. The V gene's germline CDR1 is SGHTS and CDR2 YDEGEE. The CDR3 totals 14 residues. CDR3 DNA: TGTGCCAGCAGCTTATCCTGGGGGAATCAGCCCCAGCATTTT. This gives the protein CASSLSWGNQPQHF.

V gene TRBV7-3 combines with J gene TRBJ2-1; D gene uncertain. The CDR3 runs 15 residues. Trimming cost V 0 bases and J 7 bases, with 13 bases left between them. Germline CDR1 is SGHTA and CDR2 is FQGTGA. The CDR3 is CASSLTYDRVNEQFF. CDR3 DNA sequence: TGTGCCAGCAGCTTAACGTACGATCGGGTAAATGAGCAGTTCTTC.

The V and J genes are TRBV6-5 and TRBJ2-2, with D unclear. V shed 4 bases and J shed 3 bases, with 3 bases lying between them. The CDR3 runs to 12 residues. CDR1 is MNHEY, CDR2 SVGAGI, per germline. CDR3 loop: CASSSDTGELFF. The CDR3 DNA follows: TGTGCCAGCAGTTCTGACACCGGGGAGCTGTTTTTT.

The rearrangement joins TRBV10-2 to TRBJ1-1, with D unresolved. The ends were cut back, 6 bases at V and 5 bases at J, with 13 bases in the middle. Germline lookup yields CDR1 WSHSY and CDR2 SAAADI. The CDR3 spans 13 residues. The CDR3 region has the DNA TGCGCCAGCAGCAACAGCGGAACGACTGAAGCTTTCTTT. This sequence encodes CASSNSGTTEAFF.

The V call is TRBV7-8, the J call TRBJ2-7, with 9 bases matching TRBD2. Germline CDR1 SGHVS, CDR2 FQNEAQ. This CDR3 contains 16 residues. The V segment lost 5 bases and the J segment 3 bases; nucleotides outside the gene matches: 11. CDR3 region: CASSPPRSGSFYEQYF. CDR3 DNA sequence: TGTGCCAGCAGCCCCCCCCGTAGCGGGAGTTTCTACGAGCAGTACTTC.

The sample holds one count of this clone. Here the CDR3 reads CASSSRGSGLYEQYF. The CDR3 DNA reads as TGTGCCAGCAGTTCCCGGGGTAGCGGACTTTACGAGCAGTACTTC. The chain combines TRBV28 with TRBJ2-7, with D tentatively TRBD2 (6 bases). Looked up from germline, CDR1 is MDHEN and CDR2 is SYDVKM. The CDR3 is 15 amino acids. Trimming removed 4 bases at V and 4 bases at J, with 17 bases between.

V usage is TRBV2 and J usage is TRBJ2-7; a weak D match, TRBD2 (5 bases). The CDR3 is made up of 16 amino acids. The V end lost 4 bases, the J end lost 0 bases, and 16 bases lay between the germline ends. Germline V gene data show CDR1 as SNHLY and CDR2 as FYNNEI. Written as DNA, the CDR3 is TGTGCCAGCAGTGTGGAGTGGACGGGGAGCTCCTACGAGCAGTACTTC. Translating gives CASSVEWTGSSYEQYF.

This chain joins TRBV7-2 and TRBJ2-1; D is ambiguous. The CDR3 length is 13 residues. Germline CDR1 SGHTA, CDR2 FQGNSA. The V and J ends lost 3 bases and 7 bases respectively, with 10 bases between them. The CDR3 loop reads CASSFAAANEQFF. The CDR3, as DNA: TGTGCCAGCAGCTTCGCCGCGGCGAATGAGCAGTTCTTC.

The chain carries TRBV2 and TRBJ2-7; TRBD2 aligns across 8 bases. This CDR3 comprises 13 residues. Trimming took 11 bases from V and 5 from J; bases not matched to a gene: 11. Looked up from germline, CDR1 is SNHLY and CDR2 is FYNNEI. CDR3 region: CACWGLAGDEQYF. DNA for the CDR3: TGTGCCTGCTGGGGTCTAGCGGGTGACGAGCAGTACTTC.

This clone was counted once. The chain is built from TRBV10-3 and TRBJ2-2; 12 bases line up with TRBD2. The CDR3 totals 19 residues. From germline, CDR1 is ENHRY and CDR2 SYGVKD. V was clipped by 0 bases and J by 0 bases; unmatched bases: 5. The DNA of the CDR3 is TGTGCCATCAGTGAGTCGAGACTAGCGGGAGTTACGAACACCGGGGAGCTGTTTTTT. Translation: CAISESRLAGVTNTGELFF.

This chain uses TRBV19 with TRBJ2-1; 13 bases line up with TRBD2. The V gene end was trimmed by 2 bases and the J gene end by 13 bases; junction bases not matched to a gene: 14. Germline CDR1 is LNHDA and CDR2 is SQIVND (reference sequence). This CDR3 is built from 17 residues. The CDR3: CASSIIGLGLAGEGQFF. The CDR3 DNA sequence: TGTGCCAGTAGTATAATAGGGCTAGGACTAGCGGGAGAAGGACAGTTCTTC.

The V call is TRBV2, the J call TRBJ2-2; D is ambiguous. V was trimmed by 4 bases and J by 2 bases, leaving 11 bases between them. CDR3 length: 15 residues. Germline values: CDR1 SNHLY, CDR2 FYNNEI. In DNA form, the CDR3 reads TGTGCCAGCAGTGTGGCTAGAACAAACACCGGGGAGCTGTTTTTT. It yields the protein CASSVARTNTGELFF.

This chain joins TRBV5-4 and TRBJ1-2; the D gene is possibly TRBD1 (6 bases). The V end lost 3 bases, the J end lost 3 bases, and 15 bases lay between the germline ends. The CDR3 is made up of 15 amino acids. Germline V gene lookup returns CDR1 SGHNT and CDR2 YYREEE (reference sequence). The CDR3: CASSSGQPWDYGYTF. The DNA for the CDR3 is TGTGCCAGCAGCTCCGGACAGCCCTGGGACTATGGCTACACCTTC.

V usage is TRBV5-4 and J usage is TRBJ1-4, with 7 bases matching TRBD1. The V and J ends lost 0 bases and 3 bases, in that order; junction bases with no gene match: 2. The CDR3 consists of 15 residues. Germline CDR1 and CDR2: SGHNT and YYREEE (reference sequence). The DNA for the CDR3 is TGTGCCAGCAGCTTGGCGGGACAGCCTAATGAAAAACTGTTTTTT. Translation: CASSLAGQPNEKLFF. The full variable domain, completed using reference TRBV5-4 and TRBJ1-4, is ETGVTQSPTHLIKTRGQQVTLRCSSQSGHNTVSWYQQALGQGPQFIFQYYREEENGRGNFPPRFSGLQFPNYSSELNVNALELDDSALYLCASSLAGQPNEKLFFGSGTQLSVL.

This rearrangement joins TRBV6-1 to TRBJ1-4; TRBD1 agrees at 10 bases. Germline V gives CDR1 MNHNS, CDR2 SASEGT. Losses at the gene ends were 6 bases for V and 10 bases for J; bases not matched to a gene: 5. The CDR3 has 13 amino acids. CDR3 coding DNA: TGTGCCAGCAGGGGGACAGGGGAGAGAAAACTGTTTTTT. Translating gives CASRGTGERKLFF.

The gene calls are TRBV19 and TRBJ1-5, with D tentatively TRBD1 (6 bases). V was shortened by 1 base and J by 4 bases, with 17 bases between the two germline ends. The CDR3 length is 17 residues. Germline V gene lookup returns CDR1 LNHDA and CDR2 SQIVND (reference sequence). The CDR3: CASSIGRPGHLNQPQHF. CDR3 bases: TGTGCCAGTAGTATAGGAAGGCCGGGACATCTAAATCAGCCCCAGCATTTT.